The 9 T cell receptor beta chains listed next were all sequenced from one sample in a study of blood T cell repertoires in COVID-19. TCRdb's table, derived via immunoSEQ multiplex PCR, lists solely in-frame clones and lacks some. The sample lists around 60,000 clones, 70% to 90% seen once, with about 3.9% in the top ten. The sequencing input was peripheral blood. All receptors derive from a human donor in a cohort sampled during active COVID-19.

CDR3 coding DNA: TGCGCCAGCAGCCAGACTTCGGGGGGAGCCAAAAACATTCAGTACTTC. Translating it yields CASSQTSGGAKNIQYF. The chain is built from TRBV4-1 and TRBJ2-4, with 7 bases fitting TRBD2. With V trimmed by 3 bases and J by 0 bases, 5 bases remained unmatched. The CDR3 spans 16 residues. The germline V gene has CDR1 MGHRA and CDR2 YSYEKL.

In the case of this clone: The junction differs from germline at one of its ends, possibly a read error. The rearrangement uses TRBV4-1 and TRBJ2-3, with 7 positions matching TRBD2. Per the germline V gene, CDR1 is MGHRA and CDR2 is YSYEKL. The CDR3 totals 15 residues. The CDR3 DNA reads as TGCGCCAGCACCCAAAGGCTAGCGGACACAGATACGCAGTATTTT. Amino acid sequence: CASTQRLADTDTQYF.

The gene calls are TRBV4-3 and TRBJ1-5, with D tentatively TRBD1 (6 bases). The CDR3 is 15 amino acids. V was trimmed by 1 base and J by 5 bases, leaving 12 bases between them. CDR1 is LGHNA and CDR2 is YSLEER in the germline V gene. This chain's CDR3 is CASSQVWAGDQPQHF. CDR3 in DNA: TGCGCCAGCAGCCAAGTTTGGGCAGGGGATCAGCCCCAGCATTTT.

This chain uses TRBV5-6 with TRBJ2-2; a possible D gene is TRBD1 (6 bases). Trimming removed 0 bases at V and 4 bases at J, with 13 bases between. Germline-derived CDR1 and CDR2 are SGHDT and YYEEEE. The CDR3 consists of 16 residues. CDR3 in amino acids: CASSLGFAGATGELFF. For the CDR3, the DNA is TGTGCCAGCAGCTTGGGATTCGCAGGGGCCACCGGGGAGCTGTTTTTT.

This rearrangement joins TRBV6-4 to TRBJ2-1, with 12 bases lining up with TRBD2. The germline V gene encodes CDR1 MRHNA and CDR2 SNTAGT. After removal of 6 bases from V and 9 bases from J, the junction contained 12 bases not matched to a gene. The CDR3 is 16 residues long. CDR3 sequence (DNA): TGTGCCAGCAGCCTAACACGGACTAGCGGGACGGCTGAGCAGTTCTTC. As protein: CASSLTRTSGTAEQFF.

The chain carries TRBV19 and TRBJ1-4; tentatively, D is TRBD1 (6 bases). The CDR3 is 17 amino acids. CDR1 LNHDA and CDR2 SQIVND come from the germline V gene (reference sequence). V lost 3 bases and J lost 2, with 16 bases in between. The CDR3 DNA reads TGTGCCAGTAGTATCGGGGGGGCAACGTCGACTAATGAAAAACTGTTTTTT. This gives the protein CASSIGGATSTNEKLFF.

Only one count was recorded for this clone. The gene calls are TRBV19 and TRBJ2-1; TRBD1 is a possible D gene (5 bases). Germline loops: CDR1 LNHDA, CDR2 SQIVND (reference sequence). CDR3 length equals 13 residues. Trimming pared 7 bases from V and 4 bases from J, leaving 11 bases between. The CDR3 sequence: CASTGAGYNEQFF. The CDR3 DNA is TGTGCCAGTACCGGCGCAGGGTACAATGAGCAGTTCTTC.

This sequence joins TRBV29-1 and TRBJ1-2; TRBD1 is a possible D gene (6 bases). Germline CDR1 SQVTM, CDR2 ANQGSEA. V was pared by 5 bases and J by 4 bases, with 11 bases between. The CDR3 has 12 residues. As DNA, the CDR3 is TGCAGCGTTCCAGGGGACGGCTATGGCTACACCTTC. Translation: CSVPGDGYGYTF.

Here the CDR3 reads CASSVGESYNEQFF. The CDR3 DNA is TGTGCCAGCAGCGTAGGCGAGTCCTACAATGAGCAGTTCTTC. The chain employs TRBV9 and TRBJ2-1, with no clear D. The germline V gene has CDR1 SGDLS and CDR2 YYNGEE. The CDR3 is 14 residues long. Deletions cut 0 bases from V and 1 base from J, with 5 bases between.